These 7 T cell receptor beta chains came from one sample sequenced in a study of CD8+CD57+ T cells in acquired aplastic anemia. Only patients with CD8+CD57+ cell expansion on flow cytometry were chosen for sequencing. Investigators profiled TCR beta VDJ and CDR3 from genomic DNA template. One entry per CDR3 protein, called by TCRdb with MiXCR from the reads. The sample shows a few hundred thousand distinct CDR3 sequences, under 55% of them seen only once. The material sequenced was sorted CD4+, CD8+, or CD8+CD57+ T cells (not recorded which) from PBMCs. The receptors derive from a human donor with aplastic anemia.

Comments on this clonotype: One end of the junction fails to match germline, which may point to a read error. In DNA form, the CDR3 reads TGCAGTGCTAGAGATTCGTCCAGTTCACCCCTCCGCTTT. Protein product: CSARDSSSSPLRF. The J gene is TRBJ1-6, the V gene TRBV20-1; D gene unclear. CDR1 is DFQATT, CDR2 SNEGSKA, per germline (reference sequence). This CDR3 has 13 residues.

The sample holds many counts of this clonotype. J is TRBJ1-2 and V is TRBV9; 7 nucleotides line up with TRBD1. The ends lost 2 bases at V and 0 bases at J; junction bases unmatched: 4. The CDR3 length is 15 residues. Germline V gene data show CDR1 as SGDLS and CDR2 as YYNGEE. DNA for the CDR3: TGTGCCAGCAGCGTTGCTCAGGGGGCTAACTATGGCTACACCTTC. Translating it yields CASSVAQGANYGYTF. The variable domain in full, completed from reference TRBV9 and TRBJ1-2, reads DSGVTQTPKHLITATGQRVTLRCSPRSGDLSVYWYQQSLDQGLQFLIQYYNGEERAKGNILERFSAQQFPDLHSELNLSSLELGDSALYFCASSVAQGANYGYTFGSGTRLTVV.

About this clonotype itself: The junction departs from germline at one end; a sequencing error may be responsible. The V call is TRBV7-9, the J call TRBJ2-1, with 10 positions matching TRBD2. This CDR3 region has 15 residues. CDR1 and CDR2 (germline): SEHNR, FQNEAQ (reference sequence). The CDR3 DNA is TGTGCCAGCAGCTTACCTAGCGGGGGTCAGGGTGAGCAGTGCTTC. Translated: CASSLPSGGQGEQCF.

Turning to this clonotype: This could be a read error, since a much larger clone is one nucleotide away. The chain uses TRBV5-1 and TRBJ1-5; TRBD1 matches 9 bases. The CDR3 is 15 amino acids. From germline, CDR1 is SGHRS and CDR2 YFSETQ. CDR3 nucleotides: TGTGCCAGCAGCTCCGGACGGACAGGGGCTCGGCCCCAGCATTTT. Translation gives CASSSGRTGARPQHF. Together with reference TRBV5-1 and TRBJ1-5, the CDR3 gives the full variable domain: KAGVTQTPRYLIKTRGQQVTLSCSPISGHRSVSWYQQTPGQGLQFLFEYFSETQRNKGNFPGRFSGRQFSNSRSEMNVSTLELGDSALYLCASSSGRTGARPQHFGDGTRLSIL.

This clonotype was seen many times. The chain employs TRBV9 and TRBJ2-1; no clear D. Germline loops: CDR1 SGDLS, CDR2 YYNGEE. The CDR3 covers 14 residues. The V end lost 4 bases, the J end lost 6 bases, and 14 bases lay between the germline ends. For the CDR3, the DNA is TGTGCCAGCAGCAGGCCTGGGGTTACCAATGAGCAGTTCTTC. It translates to CASSRPGVTNEQFF.

This clonotype was observed many times. The V call is TRBV5-1, the J call TRBJ1-2, with D maybe TRBD1 (5 bases). Trimming took 2 bases from V and 8 from J, leaving 10 bases between them. Germline V gene lookup returns CDR1 SGHRS and CDR2 YFSETQ. The CDR3 is 12 residues long. CDR3 protein: CASSLDSGGYTF. As DNA, the CDR3 is TGCGCCAGCAGCTTAGACAGTGGAGGCTACACCTTC. The whole variable domain, filled in from reference TRBV5-1 and TRBJ1-2, reads KAGVTQTPRYLIKTRGQQVTLSCSPISGHRSVSWYQQTPGQGLQFLFEYFSETQRNKGNFPGRFSGRQFSNSRSEMNVSTLELGDSALYLCASSLDSGGYTFGSGTRLTVV.

This clonotype was seen ten or more times. The rearrangement uses TRBV19 and TRBJ1-2; tentative D call: TRBD1 (6 bases). CDR3 length: 15 amino acids. The germline gives CDR1 LNHDA, CDR2 SQIVND (reference sequence). Deletions cut 3 bases from V and 1 base from J, with 12 bases between. DNA of the CDR3: TGTGCCAGTAGTATTACAAGGGGGATTAACTATGGCTACACCTTC. Protein: CASSITRGINYGYTF.